This record looks at one TCR beta chain sequence and its context. This entry is derived from a study of blood T cell repertoires in COVID-19. Study as a whole: Acute and convalescent COVID-19 specimens originated in the United States, Italy and Spain. Sources were T cells, B-cell-depleted T cells, or PBMCs; the material itself was cDNA or gDNA.

In the study's own analysis: Amplified reference gene primers provided the basis for estimating nucleated cell counts. Profiled with immunoSEQ multiplex PCR; TCRdb holds only in-frame clones, not every one. V and J calls and clone size are copied from that table; D and trimming were computed from the DNA. The data show over 130,000 clones, 77% seen once. The CDR3 covers 14 residues. CDR1 is MDHEN, CDR2 SYDVKM, per germline. V was clipped by 9 bases and J by 0 bases, with 14 bases between them. The sample consisted of peripheral blood. The chain has TRBV28 and TRBJ1-2, with D tentatively TRBD1 (5 bases). This TCR came from a woman between 45 and 60 years old with active or convalescent COVID-19. CDR3 loop: CASGAGLPNYGYTF. DNA of the CDR3: TGTGCCAGTGGAGCGGGGCTACCTAACTATGGCTACACCTTC.